This T cell receptor (beta chain) was profiled in a study of early T cells in non-severe SARS-CoV-2 infection. TCRdb processed the 5' RACE reads anew with MiXCR; each CDR3 protein has one entry. The sample includes roughly 54,000 distinct CDR3 sequences, about 5.6% of them seen just once. CDR1 and CDR2 (germline): LGHNA, YNFKEQ. The CDR3 has 16 amino acids. After removal of 0 bases from V and 3 bases from J, the junction contained 6 bases not matched to a gene. This clonotype was sampled from an adult who was a healthcare worker with PCR-confirmed SARS-CoV-2 infection or an uninfected control (not recorded which). The rearrangement uses TRBV4-2 and TRBJ1-2, with 8 bases that match TRBD1. The specimen was whole blood. The CDR3 region has the DNA TGTGCCAGCAGCCAAGATCTGGGACAGGTATACTATGGCTACACCTTC. Protein sequence: CASSQDLGQVYYGYTF.